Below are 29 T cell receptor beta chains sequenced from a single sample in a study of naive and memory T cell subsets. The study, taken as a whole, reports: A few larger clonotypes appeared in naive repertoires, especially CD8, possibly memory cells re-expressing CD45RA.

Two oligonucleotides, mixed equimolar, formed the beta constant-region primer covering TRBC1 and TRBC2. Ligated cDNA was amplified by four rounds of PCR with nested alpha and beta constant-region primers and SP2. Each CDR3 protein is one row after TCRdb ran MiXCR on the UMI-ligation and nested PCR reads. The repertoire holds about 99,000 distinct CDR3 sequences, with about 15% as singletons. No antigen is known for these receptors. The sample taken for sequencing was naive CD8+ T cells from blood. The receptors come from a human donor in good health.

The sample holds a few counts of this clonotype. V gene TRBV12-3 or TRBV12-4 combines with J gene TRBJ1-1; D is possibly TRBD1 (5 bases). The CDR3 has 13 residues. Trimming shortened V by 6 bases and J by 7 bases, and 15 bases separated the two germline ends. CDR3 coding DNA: TGTGCCAGCAGCCCCCTCCCGGGGGGTGAAGCTTTCTTT. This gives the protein CASSPLPGGEAFF.

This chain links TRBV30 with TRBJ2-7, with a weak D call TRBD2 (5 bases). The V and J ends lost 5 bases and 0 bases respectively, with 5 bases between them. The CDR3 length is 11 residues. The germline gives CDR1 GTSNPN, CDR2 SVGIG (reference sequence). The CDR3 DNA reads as TGTGCCTGGGGGAGCTCCTACGAGCAGTACTTC. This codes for CAWGSSYEQYF.

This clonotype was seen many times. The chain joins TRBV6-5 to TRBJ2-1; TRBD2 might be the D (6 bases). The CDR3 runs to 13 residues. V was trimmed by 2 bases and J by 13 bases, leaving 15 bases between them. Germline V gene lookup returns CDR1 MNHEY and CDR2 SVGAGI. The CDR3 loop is CASSYVAGLPQFF. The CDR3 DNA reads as TGTGCCAGCAGTTACGTTGCAGGACTACCTCAGTTCTTC.

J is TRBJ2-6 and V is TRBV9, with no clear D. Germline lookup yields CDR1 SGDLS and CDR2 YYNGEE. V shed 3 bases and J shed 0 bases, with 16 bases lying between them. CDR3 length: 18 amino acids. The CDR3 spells CASSDSPGAHSGANVLTF. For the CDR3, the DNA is TGTGCCAGCAGCGACTCCCCCGGTGCCCACTCTGGGGCCAACGTCCTGACTTTC.

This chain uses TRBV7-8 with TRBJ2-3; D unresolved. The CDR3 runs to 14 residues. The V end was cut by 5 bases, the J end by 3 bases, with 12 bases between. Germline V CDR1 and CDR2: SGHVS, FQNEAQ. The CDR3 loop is CASSQAGLTDTQYF. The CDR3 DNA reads TGTGCCAGCAGCCAAGCTGGCCTAACAGATACGCAGTATTTT.

Written as DNA, the CDR3 is TGCGCCAGCAAATGGGACGGGTCCTACGAGCAGTACTTC. This sequence encodes CASKWDGSYEQYF. The chain carries TRBV5-1 and TRBJ2-7; TRBD1 or TRBD2 may be the D gene (5 bases each). Trimming took 6 bases from V and 1 from J, leaving 11 bases between them. CDR1 and CDR2 from the germline V gene are SGHRS and YFSETQ. CDR3 length equals 13 residues.

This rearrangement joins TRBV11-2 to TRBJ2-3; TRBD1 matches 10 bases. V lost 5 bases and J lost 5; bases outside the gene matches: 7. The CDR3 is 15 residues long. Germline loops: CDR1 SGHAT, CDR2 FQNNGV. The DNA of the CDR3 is TGTGCCAGCAGCCACGCGGGACAGGGGCGAGATACGCAGTATTTT. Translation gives CASSHAGQGRDTQYF.

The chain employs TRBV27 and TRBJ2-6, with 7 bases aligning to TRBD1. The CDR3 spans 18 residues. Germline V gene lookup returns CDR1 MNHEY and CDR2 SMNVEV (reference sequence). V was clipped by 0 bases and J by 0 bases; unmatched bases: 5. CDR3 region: CASSLSAQGSSGANVLTF. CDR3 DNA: TGTGCCAGCAGTTTATCGGCACAGGGGAGCTCTGGGGCCAACGTCCTGACTTTC.

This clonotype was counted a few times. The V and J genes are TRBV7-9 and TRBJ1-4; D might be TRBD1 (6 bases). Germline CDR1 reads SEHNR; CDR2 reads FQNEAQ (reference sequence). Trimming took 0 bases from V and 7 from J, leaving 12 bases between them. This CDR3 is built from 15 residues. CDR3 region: CASSLAQGTGEKLFF. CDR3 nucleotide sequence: TGTGCCAGCAGCTTAGCGCAGGGGACGGGTGAAAAACTGTTTTTT.

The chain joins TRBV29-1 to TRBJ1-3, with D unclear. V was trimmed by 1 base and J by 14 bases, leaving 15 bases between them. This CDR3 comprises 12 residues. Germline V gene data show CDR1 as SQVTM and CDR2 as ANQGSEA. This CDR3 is CSVEGPDPQVYF. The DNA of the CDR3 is TGCAGCGTTGAAGGACCGGACCCCCAAGTATATTTT.

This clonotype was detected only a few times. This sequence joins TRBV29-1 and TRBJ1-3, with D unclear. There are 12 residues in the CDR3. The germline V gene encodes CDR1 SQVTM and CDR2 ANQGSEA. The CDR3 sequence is CGFTGSGNTIYF. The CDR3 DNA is TGCGGTTTTACGGGCTCTGGAAACACCATATATTTT.

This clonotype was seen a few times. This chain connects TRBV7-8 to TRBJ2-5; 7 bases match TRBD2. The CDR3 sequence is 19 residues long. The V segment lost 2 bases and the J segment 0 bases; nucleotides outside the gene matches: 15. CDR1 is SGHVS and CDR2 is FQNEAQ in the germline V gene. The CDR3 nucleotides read TGTGCCAGCAGCTTATTTGAGTTTGGGGCTAGCGGTAACCAAGAGACCCAGTACTTC. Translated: CASSLFEFGASGNQETQYF.

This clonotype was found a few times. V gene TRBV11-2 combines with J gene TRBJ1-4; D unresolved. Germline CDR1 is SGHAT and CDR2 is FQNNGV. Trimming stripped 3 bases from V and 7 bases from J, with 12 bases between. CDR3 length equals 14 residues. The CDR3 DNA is TGTGCCAGCAGCTTGCACGACGGGGTTGAAAAACTGTTTTTT. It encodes CASSLHDGVEKLFF.

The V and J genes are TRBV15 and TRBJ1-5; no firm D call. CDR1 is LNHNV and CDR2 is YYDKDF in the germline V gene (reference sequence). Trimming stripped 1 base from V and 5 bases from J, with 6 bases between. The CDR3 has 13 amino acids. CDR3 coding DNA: TGTGCCACCAGCAGAGTTCCGGATCAGCCCCAGCATTTT. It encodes CATSRVPDQPQHF.

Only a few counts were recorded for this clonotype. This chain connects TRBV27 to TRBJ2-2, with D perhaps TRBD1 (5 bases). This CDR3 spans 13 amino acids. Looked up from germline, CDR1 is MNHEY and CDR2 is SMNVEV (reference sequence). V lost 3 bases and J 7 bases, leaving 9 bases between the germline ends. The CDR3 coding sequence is TGTGCCAGCAGTTTCCAGGGTGGCGGGGAGCTGTTTTTT. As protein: CASSFQGGGELFF.

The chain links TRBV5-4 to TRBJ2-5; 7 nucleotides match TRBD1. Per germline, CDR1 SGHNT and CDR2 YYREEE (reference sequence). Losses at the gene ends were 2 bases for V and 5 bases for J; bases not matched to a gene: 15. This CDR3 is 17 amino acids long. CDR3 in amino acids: CASSLLVSTGSGETQYF. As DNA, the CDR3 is TGTGCCAGCAGCTTACTTGTGTCGACAGGGTCGGGGGAGACCCAGTACTTC.

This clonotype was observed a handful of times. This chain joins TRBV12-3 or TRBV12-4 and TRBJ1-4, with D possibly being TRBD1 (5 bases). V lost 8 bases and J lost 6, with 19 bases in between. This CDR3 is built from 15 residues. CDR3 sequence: CASRLAGSGDEKLFF. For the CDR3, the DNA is TGTGCCAGCCGACTCGCAGGGTCGGGGGATGAAAAACTGTTTTTT.

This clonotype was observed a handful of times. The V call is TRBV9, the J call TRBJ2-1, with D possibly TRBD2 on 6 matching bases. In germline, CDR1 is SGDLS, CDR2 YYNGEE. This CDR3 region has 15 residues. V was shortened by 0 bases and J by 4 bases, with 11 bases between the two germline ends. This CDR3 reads CASSVAAGPYNEQFF. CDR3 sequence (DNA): TGTGCCAGCAGCGTAGCCGCGGGACCATACAATGAGCAGTTCTTC.

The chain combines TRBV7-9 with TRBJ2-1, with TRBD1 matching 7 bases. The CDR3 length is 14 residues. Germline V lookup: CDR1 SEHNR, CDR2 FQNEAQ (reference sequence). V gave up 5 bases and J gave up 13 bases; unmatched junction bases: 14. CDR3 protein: CASSIGTAIHLQFF. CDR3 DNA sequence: TGTGCCAGCAGCATCGGGACAGCCATTCACCTACAGTTCTTC.

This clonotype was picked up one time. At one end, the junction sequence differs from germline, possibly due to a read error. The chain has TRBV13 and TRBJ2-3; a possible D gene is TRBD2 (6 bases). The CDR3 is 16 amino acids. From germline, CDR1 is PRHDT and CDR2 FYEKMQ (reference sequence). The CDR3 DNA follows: TGTGCCAGCAGCTTAGGGGGACTGGCTAGCACAAATACGCAGTATTTT. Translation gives CASSLGGLASTNTQYF. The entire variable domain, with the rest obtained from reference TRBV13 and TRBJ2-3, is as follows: AAGVIQSPRHLIKEKRETATLKCYPIPRHDTVYWYQQGPGQDPQFLISFYEKMQSDKGSIPDRFSAQQFSDYHSELNMSSLELGDSALYFCASSLGGLASTNTQYFGPGTRLTVL.

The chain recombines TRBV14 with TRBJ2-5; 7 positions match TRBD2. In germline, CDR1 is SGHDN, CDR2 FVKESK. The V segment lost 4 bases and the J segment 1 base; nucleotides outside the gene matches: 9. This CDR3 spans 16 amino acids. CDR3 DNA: TGTGCCAGCAGCCCTCTCGGGAGGCGGAGCCAAGAGACCCAGTACTTC. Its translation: CASSPLGRRSQETQYF.

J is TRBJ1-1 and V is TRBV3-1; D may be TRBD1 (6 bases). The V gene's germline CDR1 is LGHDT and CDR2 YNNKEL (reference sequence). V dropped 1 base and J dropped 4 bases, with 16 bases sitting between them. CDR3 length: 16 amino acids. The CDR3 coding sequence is TGTGCCAGCAGCCAAGTAGGGGGAAATTGGGGCACTGAAGCTTTCTTT. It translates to CASSQVGGNWGTEAFF.

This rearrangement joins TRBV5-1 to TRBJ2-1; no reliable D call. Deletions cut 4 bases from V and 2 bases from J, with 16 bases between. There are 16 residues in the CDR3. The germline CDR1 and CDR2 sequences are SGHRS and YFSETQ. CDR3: CASSSKAGGPYNEQFF. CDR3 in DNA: TGCGCCAGCAGCAGCAAGGCCGGCGGCCCCTACAATGAGCAGTTCTTC.

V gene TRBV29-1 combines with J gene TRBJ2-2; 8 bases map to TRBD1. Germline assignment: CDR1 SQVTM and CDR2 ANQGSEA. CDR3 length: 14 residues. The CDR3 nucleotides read TGCGTGACGGCAGGGGGCGCGAACACCGGGGAGCTGTTTTTT. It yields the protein CVTAGGANTGELFF.

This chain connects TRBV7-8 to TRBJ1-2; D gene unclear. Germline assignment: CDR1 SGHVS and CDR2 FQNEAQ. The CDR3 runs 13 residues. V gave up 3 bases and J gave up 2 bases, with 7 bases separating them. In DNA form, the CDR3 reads TGTGCCAGCAGCTTTTCTCAGAACTATGGCTACACCTTC. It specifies CASSFSQNYGYTF.

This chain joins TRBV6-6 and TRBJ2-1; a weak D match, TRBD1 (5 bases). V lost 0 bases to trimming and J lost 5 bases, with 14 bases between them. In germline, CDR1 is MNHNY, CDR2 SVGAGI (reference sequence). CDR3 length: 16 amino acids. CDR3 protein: CASSYSIVKGHNEQFF. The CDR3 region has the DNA TGTGCCAGCAGTTACTCGATCGTCAAGGGGCACAATGAGCAGTTCTTC.

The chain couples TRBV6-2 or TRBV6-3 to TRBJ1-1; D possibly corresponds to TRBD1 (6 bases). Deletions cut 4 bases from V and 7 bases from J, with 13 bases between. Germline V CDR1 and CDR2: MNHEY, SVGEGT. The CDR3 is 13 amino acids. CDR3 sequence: CASSLGLGGEAFF. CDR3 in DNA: TGTGCCAGCAGTTTAGGATTAGGGGGTGAAGCTTTCTTT.

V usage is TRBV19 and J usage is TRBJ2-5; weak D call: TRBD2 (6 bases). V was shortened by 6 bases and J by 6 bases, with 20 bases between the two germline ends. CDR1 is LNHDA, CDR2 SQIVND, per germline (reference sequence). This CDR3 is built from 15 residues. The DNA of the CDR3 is TGTGCCAGTAGGGGAGGTGGCAGTGGGAGAAAGACCCAGTACTTC. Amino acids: CASRGGGSGRKTQYF.

CDR3 amino acids: CASSIIRDRVHEQYF. The CDR3 DNA is TGTGCCAGTAGTATAATTCGGGACAGGGTCCACGAGCAGTACTTC. V usage is TRBV19 and J usage is TRBJ2-7; 9 bases align to TRBD1. In germline, CDR1 is LNHDA, CDR2 SQIVND (reference sequence). CDR3 length: 15 residues. After removal of 2 bases from V and 5 bases from J, the junction contained 7 bases not matched to a gene.